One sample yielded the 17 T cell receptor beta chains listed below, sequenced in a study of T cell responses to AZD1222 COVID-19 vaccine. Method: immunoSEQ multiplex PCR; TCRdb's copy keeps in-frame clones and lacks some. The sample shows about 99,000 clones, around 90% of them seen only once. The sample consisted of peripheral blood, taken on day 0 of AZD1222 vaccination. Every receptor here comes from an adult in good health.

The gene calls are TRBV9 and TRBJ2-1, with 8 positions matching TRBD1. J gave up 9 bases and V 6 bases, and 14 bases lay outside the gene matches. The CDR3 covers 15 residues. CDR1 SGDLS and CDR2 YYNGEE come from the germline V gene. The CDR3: CASNPSPGGAFEQFF. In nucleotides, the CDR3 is TGTGCCAGCAACCCTAGCCCAGGGGGCGCGTTTGAGCAGTTCTTC.

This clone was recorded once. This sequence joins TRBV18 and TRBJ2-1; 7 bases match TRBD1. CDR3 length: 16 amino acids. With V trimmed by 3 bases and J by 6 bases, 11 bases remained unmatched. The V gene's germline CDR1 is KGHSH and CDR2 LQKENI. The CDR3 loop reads CASSPRPGQNGNEQFF. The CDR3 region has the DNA TGTGCCAGCTCACCGCGACCGGGACAGAATGGCAATGAGCAGTTCTTC.

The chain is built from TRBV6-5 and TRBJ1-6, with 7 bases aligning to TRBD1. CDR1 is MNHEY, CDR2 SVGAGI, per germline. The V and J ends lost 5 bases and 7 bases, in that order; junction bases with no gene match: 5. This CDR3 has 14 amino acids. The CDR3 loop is CASSRDSNNSPLHF. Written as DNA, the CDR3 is TGTGCCAGCAGTCGGGACAGCAACAATTCACCCCTCCACTTT.

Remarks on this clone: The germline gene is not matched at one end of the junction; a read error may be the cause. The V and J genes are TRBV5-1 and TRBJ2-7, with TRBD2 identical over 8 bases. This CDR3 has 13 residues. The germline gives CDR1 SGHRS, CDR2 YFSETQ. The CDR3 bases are TGCGCCAGCAGCTTGGAGGGACTAGAAACCACCAGATTC. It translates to CASSLEGLETTRF.

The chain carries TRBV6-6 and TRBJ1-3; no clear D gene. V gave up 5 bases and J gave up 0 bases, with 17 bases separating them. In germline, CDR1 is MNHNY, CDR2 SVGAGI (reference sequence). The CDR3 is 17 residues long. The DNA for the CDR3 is TGTGCCAGCAGTCCCAGGCCGTACGGGTCCTCTGGAAACACCATATATTTT. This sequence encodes CASSPRPYGSSGNTIYF.

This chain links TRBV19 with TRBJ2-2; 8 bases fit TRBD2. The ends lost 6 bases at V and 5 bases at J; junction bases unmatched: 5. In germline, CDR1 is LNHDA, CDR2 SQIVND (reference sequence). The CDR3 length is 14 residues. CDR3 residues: CASSGRVGTGELFF. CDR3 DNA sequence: TGTGCCAGTAGCGGGAGGGTCGGAACCGGGGAGCTGTTTTTT.

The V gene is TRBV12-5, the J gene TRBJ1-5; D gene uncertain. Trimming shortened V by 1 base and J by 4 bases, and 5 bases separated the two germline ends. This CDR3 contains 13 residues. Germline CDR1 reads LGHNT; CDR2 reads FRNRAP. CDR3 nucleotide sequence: TGTGCTAGTGGTTTGGACCTGAATCAGCCCCAGCATTTT. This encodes CASGLDLNQPQHF.

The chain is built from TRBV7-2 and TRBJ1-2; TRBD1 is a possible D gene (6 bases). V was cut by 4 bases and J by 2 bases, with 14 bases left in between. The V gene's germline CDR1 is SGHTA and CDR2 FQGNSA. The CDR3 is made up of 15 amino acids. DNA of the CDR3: TGTGCCAGCAGCTCACGGACAGTAATCAACTATGGCTACACCTTC. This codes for CASSSRTVINYGYTF. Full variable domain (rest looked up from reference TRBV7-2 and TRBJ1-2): GAGVSQSPSNKVTEKGKDVELRCDPISGHTALYWYRQSLGQGLEFLIYFQGNSAPDKSGLPSDRFSAERTGGSVSTLTIQRTQQEDSAVYLCASSSRTVINYGYTFGSGTRLTVV.

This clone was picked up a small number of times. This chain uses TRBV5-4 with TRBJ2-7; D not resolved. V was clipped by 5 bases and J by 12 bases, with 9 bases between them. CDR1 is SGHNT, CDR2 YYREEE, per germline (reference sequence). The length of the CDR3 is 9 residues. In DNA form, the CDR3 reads TGTGCCAGCAGTTGGATTTGGTACTTC. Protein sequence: CASSWIWYF.

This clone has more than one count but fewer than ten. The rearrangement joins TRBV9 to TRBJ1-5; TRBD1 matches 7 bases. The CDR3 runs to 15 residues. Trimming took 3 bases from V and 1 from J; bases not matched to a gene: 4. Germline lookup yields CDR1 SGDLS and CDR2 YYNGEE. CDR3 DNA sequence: TGTGCCAGCAGCGAAACAGGGGCGAGCAATCAGCCCCAGCATTTT. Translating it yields CASSETGASNQPQHF.

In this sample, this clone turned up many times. Written as DNA, the CDR3 is TGCGCCAGCAGCCAATCAACCTCAGGCTACGAGCAGTACTTC. Its translation is CASSQSTSGYEQYF. The chain employs TRBV4-3 and TRBJ2-7; no definite D call. CDR1 LGHNA and CDR2 YSLEER come from the germline V gene. CDR3 size: 14 residues. The V end was cut by 2 bases, the J end by 3 bases, with 11 bases between.

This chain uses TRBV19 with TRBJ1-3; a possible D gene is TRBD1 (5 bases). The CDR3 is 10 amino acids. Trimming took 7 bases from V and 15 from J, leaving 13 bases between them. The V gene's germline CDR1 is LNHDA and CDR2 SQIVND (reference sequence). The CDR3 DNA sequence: TGTGCCAGTATCATCGGGGACCAATATTTT. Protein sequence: CASIIGDQYF.

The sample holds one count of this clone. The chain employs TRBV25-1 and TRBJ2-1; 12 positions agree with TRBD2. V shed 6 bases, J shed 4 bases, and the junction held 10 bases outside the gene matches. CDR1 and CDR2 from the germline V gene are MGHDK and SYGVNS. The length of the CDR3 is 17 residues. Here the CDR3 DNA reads TGTGCCAGCAGCATGACTAGCGGGAGCCTTAAGTACAATGAGCAGTTCTTC. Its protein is CASSMTSGSLKYNEQFF.

Here the CDR3 reads CASSFLQVGELFF. The CDR3 coding sequence is TGTGCCAGCAGTTTTCTGCAAGTCGGGGAGCTGTTTTTT. The chain links TRBV28 to TRBJ2-2; D remains ambiguous. Deletions cut 3 bases from V and 7 bases from J, with 9 bases between. The CDR3 is 13 amino acids. CDR1 MDHEN and CDR2 SYDVKM come from the germline V gene.

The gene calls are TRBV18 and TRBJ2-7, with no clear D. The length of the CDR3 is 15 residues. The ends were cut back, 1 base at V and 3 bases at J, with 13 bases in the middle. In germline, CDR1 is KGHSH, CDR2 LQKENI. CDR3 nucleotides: TGTGCCAGCTCACCACTCGCCGGCAGCATCTACGAGCAGTACTTC. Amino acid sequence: CASSPLAGSIYEQYF.

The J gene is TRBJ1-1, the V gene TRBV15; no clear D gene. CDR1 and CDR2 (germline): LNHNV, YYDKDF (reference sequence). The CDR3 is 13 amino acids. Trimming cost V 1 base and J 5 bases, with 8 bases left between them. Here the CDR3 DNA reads TGTGCCACCAGCAGAGGCAAAGGGACTGAAGCTTTCTTT. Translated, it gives CATSRGKGTEAFF.

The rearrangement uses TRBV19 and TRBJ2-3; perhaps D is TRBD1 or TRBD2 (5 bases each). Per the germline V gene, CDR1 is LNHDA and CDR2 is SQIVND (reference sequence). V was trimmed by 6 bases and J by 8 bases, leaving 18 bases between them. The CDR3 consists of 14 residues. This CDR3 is CASRDGTGLGTQYF. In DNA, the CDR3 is TGTGCCAGTAGGGACGGGACGGGGTTGGGTACGCAGTATTTT.